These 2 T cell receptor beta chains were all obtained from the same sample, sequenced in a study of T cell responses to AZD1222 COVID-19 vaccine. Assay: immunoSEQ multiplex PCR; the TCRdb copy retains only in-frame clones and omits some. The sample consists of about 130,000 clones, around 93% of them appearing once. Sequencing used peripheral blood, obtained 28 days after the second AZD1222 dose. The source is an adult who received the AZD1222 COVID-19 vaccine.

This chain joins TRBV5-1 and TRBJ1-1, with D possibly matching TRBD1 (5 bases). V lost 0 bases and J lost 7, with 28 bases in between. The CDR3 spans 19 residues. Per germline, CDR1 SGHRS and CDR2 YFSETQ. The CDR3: CASSLVKGRGLVGGSEAFF. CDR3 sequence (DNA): TGCGCCAGCAGCTTGGTAAAGGGGAGAGGCCTCGTGGGGGGTAGTGAAGCTTTCTTT.

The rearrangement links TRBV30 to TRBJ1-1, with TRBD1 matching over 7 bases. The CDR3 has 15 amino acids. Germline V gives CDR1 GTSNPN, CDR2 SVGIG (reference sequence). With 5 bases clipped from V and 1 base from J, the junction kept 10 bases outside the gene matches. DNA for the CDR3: TGTGCCTGGGGGACAGATTCTGACTGGAACACTGAAGCTTTCTTT. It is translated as CAWGTDSDWNTEAFF.